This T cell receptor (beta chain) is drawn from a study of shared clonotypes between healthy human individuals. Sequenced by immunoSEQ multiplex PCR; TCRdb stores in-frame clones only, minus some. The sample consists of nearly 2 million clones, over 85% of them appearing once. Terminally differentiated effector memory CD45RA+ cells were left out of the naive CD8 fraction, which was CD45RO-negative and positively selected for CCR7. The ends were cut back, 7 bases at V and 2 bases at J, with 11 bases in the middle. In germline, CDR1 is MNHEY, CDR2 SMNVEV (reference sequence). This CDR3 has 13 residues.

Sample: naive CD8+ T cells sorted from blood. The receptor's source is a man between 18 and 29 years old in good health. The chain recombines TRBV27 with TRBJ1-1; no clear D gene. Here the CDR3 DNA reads TGTGCCAGCAAATTAGTGGGAAACACTGAAGCTTTCTTT. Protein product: CASKLVGNTEAFF.